These 20 T cell receptor beta chains share one sample of origin, sequenced in a study of T cell repertoires in ileal Crohn's disease. Assay: immunoSEQ multiplex PCR; the TCRdb copy retains only in-frame clones and omits some. The sample contains around 15,000 clones, about 80% of which appear only once. The specimen sequenced was ileal tissue. The receptor set was obtained from an adult with Crohn's disease.

The V call is TRBV19, the J call TRBJ2-2, with TRBD2 as a possible D gene (6 bases). This CDR3 has 16 residues. The germline gives CDR1 LNHDA, CDR2 SQIVND (reference sequence). The ends were cut back, 7 bases at V and 0 bases at J, with 15 bases in the middle. CDR3 sequence (DNA): TGTGCCAGTAAATTTGGGGCGGGAACGAACACCGGGGAGCTGTTTTTT. It is translated as CASKFGAGTNTGELFF.

The chain links TRBV11-2 to TRBJ2-5; maybe TRBD2 (6 bases). Germline loops: CDR1 SGHAT, CDR2 FQNNGV. Trimming pared 6 bases from V and 1 base from J, leaving 15 bases between. The CDR3 has 15 residues. Written as DNA, the CDR3 is TGTGCCAGCAGTCCCGGGACTTGGGGCCAAGAGACCCAGTACTTC. It specifies CASSPGTWGQETQYF.

The chain has TRBV27 and TRBJ2-7; D ambiguous. The germline gives CDR1 MNHEY, CDR2 SMNVEV (reference sequence). The CDR3 consists of 16 residues. V was cut by 1 base and J by 4 bases, with 17 bases left in between. The CDR3 nucleotides are TGTGCCAGCAGTTTATACTCGCGAACCCCGAGGTACGAGCAGTACTTC. It translates to CASSLYSRTPRYEQYF.

This rearrangement joins TRBV7-2 to TRBJ2-5, with D possibly matching TRBD2 (6 bases). This CDR3 is 13 amino acids long. Trimming removed 4 bases from V and 7 bases from J, with 13 bases in between. Germline CDR1 reads SGHTA; CDR2 reads FQGNSA. In nucleotides, the CDR3 is TGTGCCAGCAGCTCCACAGACGGGGGGACCCAGTACTTC. It translates to CASSSTDGGTQYF.

The chain combines TRBV2 with TRBJ2-1; 9 positions match TRBD2. The CDR3 is made up of 17 amino acids. Unmatched junction bases numbered 10, after V lost 1 base and J lost 6 bases. Per germline, CDR1 SNHLY and CDR2 FYNNEI. CDR3 loop: CASSEVSRLAGRNEQFF. CDR3 DNA: TGTGCCAGCAGTGAAGTCTCTCGGCTAGCGGGGCGCAATGAGCAGTTCTTC.

The chain carries TRBV28 and TRBJ1-1, with D unresolved. The CDR3 covers 10 residues. Germline values: CDR1 MDHEN, CDR2 SYDVKM. With 7 bases removed from V and 10 bases from J, the gap between germline ends came to 10 bases. The CDR3 is CASTDTRAFF. The DNA for the CDR3 is TGTGCCAGCACTGACACTCGAGCTTTCTTT.

The rearrangement uses TRBV6-5 and TRBJ2-7; possible D gene TRBD2, 6 bases. Germline V CDR1 and CDR2: MNHEY, SVGAGI. The germline V and J ends were trimmed by 5 bases and 0 bases, with 14 bases remaining between them. The CDR3 is made up of 15 amino acids. DNA for the CDR3: TGTGCCAGCAGTAAGCAGCGGGCCAGCTCCTACGAGCAGTACGTC. It specifies CASSKQRASSYEQYV.

The chain carries TRBV7-9 and TRBJ1-2, with 7 positions matching TRBD1. The CDR3 sequence is 13 residues long. The trim removed 0 bases at V and 8 bases at J, leaving 3 bases unmatched. From germline, CDR1 is SEHNR and CDR2 FQNEAQ (reference sequence). CDR3 sequence (DNA): TGTGCCAGCAGCTTAGCAGGGGGCAGGGGCTACACCTTC. The encoded protein is CASSLAGGRGYTF.

The V and J genes are TRBV19 and TRBJ2-2; weak D call: TRBD1 (5 bases). From germline, CDR1 is LNHDA and CDR2 SQIVND (reference sequence). The V end lost 0 bases, the J end lost 4 bases, and 9 bases lay between the germline ends. This CDR3 spans 15 amino acids. The CDR3 reads CASSIDTGSTGELFF. Here the CDR3 DNA reads TGTGCCAGTAGTATAGATACAGGTTCCACCGGGGAGCTGTTTTTT.

The chain employs TRBV6-5 and TRBJ2-7, with D tentatively TRBD1 (5 bases). In germline, CDR1 is MNHEY, CDR2 SVGAGI. V was clipped by 4 bases and J by 6 bases, with 13 bases between them. The length of the CDR3 is 13 residues. The CDR3 nucleotides are TGTGCCAGCAGTTCCGCCGACAGAGGCGAGCAGTACTTC. It specifies CASSSADRGEQYF.

The V gene is TRBV27, the J gene TRBJ2-2; unclear D gene. This CDR3 is built from 12 residues. Trimming left V 8 bases short and J 0 bases short, with 4 bases between. Germline V lookup: CDR1 MNHEY, CDR2 SMNVEV (reference sequence). This chain's CDR3 is CASGPNTGELFF. The DNA for the CDR3 is TGTGCCAGCGGCCCGAACACCGGGGAGCTGTTTTTT.

The J gene is TRBJ1-3, the V gene TRBV6-1, with D perhaps TRBD1 (6 bases). Germline assignment: CDR1 MNHNS and CDR2 SASEGT. V gave up 5 bases and J gave up 2 bases, with 13 bases separating them. The CDR3 loop spans 15 amino acids. The CDR3 region has the DNA TGTGCCAGCAGTCCGGGACATTATACTGGAAACACCATATATTTT. Amino acid sequence: CASSPGHYTGNTIYF.

This chain connects TRBV5-1 to TRBJ1-1; D is uncertain. Trimming stripped 3 bases from V and 1 base from J, with 10 bases between. The germline gives CDR1 SGHRS, CDR2 YFSETQ. The CDR3 is 14 residues long. This CDR3 reads CASSWGGGNTEAFF. CDR3 nucleotides: TGCGCCAGCAGCTGGGGAGGTGGGAACACTGAAGCTTTCTTT.

This rearrangement joins TRBV25-1 to TRBJ2-3; the D gene is possibly TRBD2 (6 bases). The length of the CDR3 is 15 residues. V was shortened by 3 bases and J by 0 bases, with 10 bases between the two germline ends. Germline V lookup: CDR1 MGHDK, CDR2 SYGVNS. The CDR3, as DNA: TGTGCCAGCAGTGAGGGCGGGATGAGCACAGATACGCAGTATTTT. Translating it yields CASSEGGMSTDTQYF.

In this sample, this clone is medium-sized. V usage is TRBV4-3 and J usage is TRBJ2-1, with no clear D. Deletions cut 1 base from V and 6 bases from J, with 7 bases between. Germline lookup yields CDR1 LGHNA and CDR2 YSLEER. CDR3 size: 13 residues. Written as DNA, the CDR3 is TGCGCCAGCAGCCAAGCCTACCCCAATGAGCAGTTCTTC. Amino acids: CASSQAYPNEQFF.

The J gene is TRBJ1-2, the V gene TRBV30; D is uncertain. The CDR3 has 13 amino acids. From germline, CDR1 is GTSNPN and CDR2 SVGIG (reference sequence). The germline V and J ends were trimmed by 2 bases and 5 bases, with 12 bases remaining between them. The CDR3 DNA reads TGTGCCTGGAGTAAGCGGTCAGCATATGGCTACACCTTC. Translation: CAWSKRSAYGYTF.

The CDR3 is CASSQLEASGNTIYF. The CDR3 DNA sequence: TGCGCCAGCAGCCAATTAGAAGCCTCTGGAAACACCATATATTTT. V is TRBV4-1 and J is TRBJ1-3; D remains ambiguous. Germline V gene data show CDR1 as MGHRA and CDR2 as YSYEKL. Trimming shortened V by 2 bases and J by 0 bases, and 8 bases separated the two germline ends. The CDR3 is made up of 15 amino acids.

The CDR3 protein is CASSLRPGFGPSGYTF. The CDR3 DNA is TGTGCCAGCAGCCTCAGACCAGGGTTTGGACCGAGTGGCTACACCTTC. The rearrangement links TRBV7-6 to TRBJ1-2; D might be TRBD1 (5 bases). The germline V and J ends were trimmed by 5 bases and 7 bases, with 23 bases remaining between them. The CDR3 has 16 residues. Germline CDR1 SGHVS, CDR2 FNYEAQ.

The rearrangement uses TRBV5-8 and TRBJ1-5; D is possibly TRBD1 (5 bases). The CDR3 totals 13 residues. V lost 2 bases and J 6 bases, leaving 9 bases between the germline ends. Germline V gene sequence: CDR1 SGHTS, CDR2 YDEGEE. For the CDR3, the DNA is TGTGCCAGCAGCTTCTCGGGGGGTCAGCCCCAGCATTTT. As protein: CASSFSGGQPQHF.

The chain recombines TRBV19 with TRBJ2-7; 8 positions agree with TRBD1. Germline V gives CDR1 LNHDA, CDR2 SQIVND (reference sequence). This CDR3 has 14 residues. V dropped 4 bases and J dropped 6; count of bases not matched to a gene: 8. The CDR3 DNA follows: TGTGCCAGTAGTACTACAGGGGGTAAGGGCGAGCAGTACTTC. It translates to CASSTTGGKGEQYF.